These T cell receptor beta chains were read from a single sample in a study of regulatory T cells in long-lasting Graves disease. TCRdb reprocessed the multiplex PCR reads via MiXCR and lists one record per CDR3 protein. The sample carries fewer than 550,000 distinct CDR3 sequences, 15% to 20% recorded once. These data also formed part of another study, on T cells in Graves' hyperthyroidism and ophthalmopathy.

Sequences were derived from peripheral blood mononuclear cells (PBMCs), sampled at new diagnosis, from a patient treated with antithyroid drugs. All receptors derive from a woman aged 35-60 years with Graves disease. Both conserved end residues are part of each CDR3. D genes are given only for firm matches. Some rows have no size entry. The others give once, few or many, or a class for an expanded clone.

clone_size j_call d_call v_call cdr3_aa cdr3_nt
many TRBJ2-3 - TRBV7-3 CASSLKSGLTQYF TGTGCCAGCAGCTTAAAGAGCGGACTTACGCAGTATTTT
many TRBJ1-4 - TRBV6-5 CASSYSNRARGEKLFF TGTGCCAGCAGTTACTCGAACCGGGCCCGTGGAGAAAAACTGTTTTTT
- TRBJ1-2 TRBD1 TRBV19 CASREGQGDYTF TGTGCCAGTAGGGAAGGACAGGGGGACTACACCTTC
many TRBJ2-1 - TRBV7-2 CASSSVWWGLTHNEQFF TGTGCCAGCAGCTCAGTATGGTGGGGCCTTACCCACAATGAGCAGTTCTTC
- TRBJ1-1 - TRBV10-3 CAIGDINMNTEAFF TGTGCCATCGGGGACATTAATATGAACACTGAAGCTTTCTTT
many TRBJ1-3 - TRBV6-5 CASSYSTAPWGNTIYF TGTGCCAGCAGTTACTCGACAGCTCCTTGGGGAAACACCATATATTTT
many TRBJ2-7 TRBD2 TRBV11-2 CASSLSLAGRGAYEQYF TGTGCCAGCAGTTTATCCCTAGCGGGGAGAGGGGCCTACGAGCAGTACTTC
many TRBJ1-5 TRBD1 TRBV30 CAWSRGQGRFQPQHF TGTGCCTGGAGTAGGGGACAGGGAAGGTTTCAGCCCCAGCATTTT
many TRBJ1-2 TRBD1 TRBV4-1 CASSQTGTAYYGYTF TGCGCCAGCAGCCAGACCGGGACAGCATACTATGGCTACACCTTC
- TRBJ1-5 - TRBV6-1 CASSAQISSSQPQHF TGTGCCAGCAGTGCTCAGATCAGTAGCAGTCAGCCCCAGCATTTT
few TRBJ1-2 - TRBV7-9 CASSQEGSLGYTF TGTGCCAGCAGCCAAGAGGGATCTTTGGGCTACACCTTC
many TRBJ2-7 TRBD2 TRBV28 CASSGWGQSQRGDYEQYF TGTGCCAGCAGTGGATGGGGGCAGTCGCAGCGGGGGGACTACGAGCAGTACTTC
few TRBJ2-5 - TRBV7-2 CASSTRGGAGETQYF TGTGCCAGCAGCACTCGAGGGGGGGCTGGGGAGACCCAGTACTTC
many TRBJ1-2 - TRBV6-1 CASSEAHNYGYTF TGTGCCAGCAGTGAAGCGCATAACTATGGCTACACCTTC
few TRBJ2-7 - TRBV5-1 CASSFDWVPYEQYF TGCGCCAGCAGCTTTGATTGGGTCCCCTACGAGCAGTACTTC
few TRBJ2-3 TRBD2 TRBV29-1 CSVTGGLSTDTQYF TGCAGCGTTACGGGGGGACTAAGCACAGATACGCAGTATTTT
many TRBJ2-3 - TRBV20-1 CSAIRDTQYF TGCAGTGCTATCCGGGATACGCAGTATTTT
- TRBJ2-3 - TRBV20-1 CSAPQRGQRLDTQYF TGCAGTGCCCCCCAGCGGGGACAGAGATTGGATACGCAGTATTTT
few TRBJ1-4 - TRBV6-1 CASNNGISTNEKLFF TGTGCCAGCAACAACGGGATTTCAACTAATGAAAAACTGTTTTTT
many TRBJ1-1 - TRBV6-1 CASTPPFF TGTGCCAGCACCCCCCCCTTCTTT
- TRBJ2-2 - TRBV3-1 CASSSRLAGELFF TGTGCCAGCAGCTCCAGGCTTGCCGGGGAGCTGTTTTTT
many TRBJ2-3 - TRBV19 CASISTSERDTQYF TGTGCCAGTATCTCAACATCGGAACGAGATACGCAGTATTTT
- TRBJ2-5 TRBD2 TRBV6-2/TRBV6-3 CASSYSMAIAGPYQETQYF TGTGCCAGCAGTTACTCGATGGCGATAGCGGGGCCTTACCAAGAGACCCAGTACTTC
few TRBJ2-1 - TRBV4-1 CASSQRLGNEQFF TGCGCCAGCAGCCAAAGACTTGGGAATGAGCAGTTCTTC
few TRBJ2-5 TRBD2 TRBV18 CASSLNSGETQYF TGTGCCAGCTCACTAAATAGCGGGGAGACCCAGTACTTC
- TRBJ1-5 - TRBV7-2 CASSKDTGNQPQHF TGTGCCAGCAGCAAGGACACCGGCAATCAGCCCCAGCATTTT
- TRBJ2-1 - TRBV20-1 CSARDSISPYNEQFF TGCAGTGCTAGAGATTCCATCTCCCCCTACAATGAGCAGTTCTTC
- TRBJ2-7 TRBD1 TRBV5-4 CASSSDRGGYEQYF TGTGCCAGCAGCTCAGACAGGGGCGGGTACGAGCAGTACTTC
- TRBJ2-2 TRBD2 TRBV11-3 CASSALAGGPFGELFF TGTGCCAGCAGCGCACTAGCGGGGGGGCCATTCGGGGAGCTGTTTTTT
few TRBJ1-2 - TRBV15 CATSRDKGPSSYGYTF TGTGCCACCAGCAGAGATAAAGGGCCTAGCTCTTATGGCTACACCTTC
many TRBJ2-5 TRBD2 TRBV20-1 CSARDLGLAGGRETQYF TGCAGTGCTAGAGATTTGGGACTAGCGGGGGGCCGGGAGACCCAGTACTTC
few TRBJ2-1 TRBD2 TRBV20-1 CSASGLAGGHYNEQFF TGCAGTGCTTCCGGACTAGCGGGGGGCCACTACAATGAGCAGTTCTTC
- TRBJ2-7 - TRBV19 CASSTDRTPTYEQYF TGTGCCAGTAGTACAGATCGGACACCTACCTACGAGCAGTACTTC
- TRBJ1-4 TRBD1 TRBV5-5 CASSLKQGFMANEKLFF TGTGCCAGCAGCTTGAAACAGGGGTTTATGGCTAATGAAAAACTGTTTTTT
few TRBJ1-3 TRBD1 TRBV9 CASSATGTGVASGNTIYF TGTGCCAGCAGCGCTACCGGGACAGGGGTAGCTTCTGGAAACACCATATATTTT
- TRBJ2-1 - TRBV4-2 CASSHTDNEQFF TGTGCCAGCAGCCACACGGACAATGAGCAGTTCTTC
- TRBJ1-1 TRBD1 TRBV5-6 CASSSGGTDTEAFF TGTGCCAGCAGCTCAGGGGGTACGGACACTGAAGCTTTCTTT
- TRBJ1-1 - TRBV18 CASSPRGGVGGTEAFF TGTGCCAGCTCACCACGCGGGGGTGTAGGAGGGACTGAAGCTTTCTTT
- TRBJ2-5 - TRBV20-1 CSAREGAKTQYF TGCAGTGCTAGAGAGGGGGCGAAGACCCAGTACTTC
- TRBJ2-5 TRBD1 TRBV3-1 CASSLGQGAGEETQYF TGTGCCAGCAGCCTTGGACAGGGGGCGGGGGAAGAGACCCAGTACTTC
few TRBJ1-4 - TRBV29-1 CSAATGSGNEKLFF TGCAGCGCAGCTACAGGTTCGGGTAATGAAAAACTGTTTTTT
few TRBJ1-2 - TRBV29-1 CSFWTGPLGYTF TGCAGTTTCTGGACTGGCCCTCTCGGCTACACCTTC
few TRBJ2-2 TRBD2 TRBV10-1 CASSQDGTRTGELFF TGCGCCAGCAGTCAAGACGGGACTAGGACCGGGGAGCTGTTTTTT
many TRBJ2-1 - TRBV20-1 CSARVPPVGEQFF TGCAGTGCTAGAGTACCTCCCGTTGGTGAGCAGTTCTTC
many TRBJ2-1 - TRBV3-1 CASSQVTGNEQFF TGTGCCAGCAGCCAAGTCACAGGGAATGAGCAGTTCTTC
- TRBJ2-2 - TRBV5-1 CASSLVAPGTSTGELFF TGCGCCAGCAGCCTGGTTGCCCCCGGGACCTCCACCGGGGAGCTGTTTTTT
many TRBJ2-2 - TRBV6-1 CASGGRANTGELFF TGTGCCAGCGGTGGCAGGGCGAACACCGGGGAGCTGTTTTTT
many TRBJ1-2 - TRBV12-3/TRBV12-4 CASGDTGYGYTF TGTGCCAGCGGGGACACCGGCTATGGCTACACCTTC
many TRBJ2-3 - TRBV12-3/TRBV12-4 CASSQNRDTQYF TGTGCCAGCAGCCAAAATCGGGATACGCAGTATTTT
few TRBJ2-2 - TRBV29-1 CSVEWGNTGELFF TGCAGCGTTGAGTGGGGGAACACCGGGGAGCTGTTTTTT
few TRBJ1-2 - TRBV7-8 CASSLALWGTYGYTF TGTGCCAGCAGCTTAGCGCTTTGGGGCACTTATGGCTACACCTTC
many TRBJ1-6 TRBD1 TRBV5-6 CASSPRLKGANSPLHF TGTGCCAGCAGCCCTCGGCTAAAGGGGGCTAATTCACCCCTCCACTTT
once TRBJ1-6 TRBD1 TRBV6-1 CAIRGSGTELPTLHF TGTGCCATCAGGGGATCCGGGACAGAGCTTCCCACCCTCCACTTT
many TRBJ1-1 - TRBV6-1 CASRTKGNTEAFF TGTGCCAGCCGGACGAAGGGGAACACTGAAGCTTTCTTT
- TRBJ2-1 - TRBV7-9 CARRVGLDNEQFF TGTGCCCGGCGGGTGGGGTTGGACAATGAGCAGTTCTTC
few TRBJ2-1 TRBD2 TRBV7-9 CASSLISGGLLNEQFF TGTGCCAGCAGCTTAATTAGCGGGGGCCTCCTCAATGAGCAGTTCTTC